This record looks at one TCR beta chain sequence and its context. Germline lookup yields CDR1 SNHLY and CDR2 FYNNEI. The V gene lost 6 bases and the J gene lost 7 bases, with 19 bases spanning the gap. The CDR3 covers 15 residues. The sample originates from a study of blood T cell repertoires in COVID-19. Background on the study: Material from acute and convalescent COVID-19 was sourced from the United States, Italy and Spain.

Patients from Seattle were sampled longitudinally, starting during active infection. Using immunoSEQ multiplex PCR, the repertoire was profiled, and TCRdb retains in-frame clones only, with some absent. The table lists 350,000 or so clones, 70% to 90% of them singletons. The J gene is TRBJ1-3, the V gene TRBV2; D is uncertain. The specimen sequenced was peripheral blood. This clonotype was sampled from a woman in her thirties with COVID-19, enrolled during active disease. CDR3 amino acids: CASSPRSPAGNTIYF. The CDR3 DNA reads as TGTGCCAGCAGCCCCAGGAGTCCCGCGGGGAACACCATATATTTT.